One sample yielded the 31 T cell receptor beta chains listed below, sequenced in a study of neurological immune-mediated disorders. Each CDR3 protein is one row after TCRdb ran MiXCR on the 5' RACE reads. Among roughly 61,000 distinct CDR3 sequences listed, 9.5% to 12% were seen once. Time point noted: longitudinal time-point 1 (baseline). The sample consisted of PBMCs. The receptors derive from a male donor with HTLV-1-associated myelopathy (HAM/TSP).

This clonotype has ten or more counts. V is TRBV20-1 and J is TRBJ2-7, with D perhaps matching TRBD2 (5 bases). Germline V gives CDR1 DFQATT, CDR2 SNEGSKA (reference sequence). The length of the CDR3 is 15 residues. The V gene lost 0 bases and the J gene lost 2 bases, with 14 bases spanning the gap. The CDR3 coding sequence is TGCAGTGCTAGAGATACGCGGGCTGAGGCCTACGAGCAGTACTTC. Translated: CSARDTRAEAYEQYF.

This clonotype has more than one count but fewer than ten. The chain combines TRBV11-2 with TRBJ2-3; 11 bases fit TRBD1. CDR3 length equals 14 residues. Trimming took 7 bases from V and 6 from J; bases not matched to a gene: 6. Germline CDR1 is SGHAT and CDR2 is FQNNGV. The CDR3 region is CASTEDRGQDTQYF. The CDR3 nucleotides are TGTGCCAGCACCGAGGACAGGGGGCAGGATACGCAGTATTTT.

V gene TRBV6-1 combines with J gene TRBJ2-7; no reliable D call. V lost 8 bases to trimming and J lost 4 bases, with 9 bases between them. CDR3 length equals 11 residues. The germline V gene encodes CDR1 MNHNS and CDR2 SASEGT. CDR3 DNA: TGTGCCAGCCTGCAAGGTTACGAGCAGTACTTC. Translation gives CASLQGYEQYF.

This clonotype was detected many times. V gene TRBV7-2 combines with J gene TRBJ2-5; D might be TRBD2 (6 bases). CDR1 is SGHTA and CDR2 is FQGNSA in the germline V gene. With 4 bases removed from V and 5 bases from J, the gap between germline ends came to 20 bases. The CDR3 covers 16 residues. The CDR3 reads CASSSVRGDGGETQYF. For the CDR3, the DNA is TGTGCCAGCAGCTCCGTCCGCGGGGACGGTGGGGAGACCCAGTACTTC.

This clonotype has ten or more counts. The chain has TRBV12-3 or TRBV12-4 and TRBJ1-1, with D hard to call. Trimming stripped 6 bases from V and 0 bases from J, with 14 bases between. The CDR3 consists of 15 residues. In DNA, the CDR3 is TGTGCCAGCAGCCTAAGACGGCAGGTGAACACTGAAGCTTTCTTT. It codes for CASSLRRQVNTEAFF.

About this clonotype: Mismatch with germline at one junction end may stem from a read error. CDR3 loop: CTSPPDRHTEVFF. CDR3 DNA sequence: TGTACCAGCCCGCCGGACAGGCACACTGAAGTTTTCTTT. The rearrangement joins TRBV7-9 to TRBJ1-1, with 7 bases identical to TRBD1. There are 13 residues in the CDR3. Per germline, CDR1 SEHNR and CDR2 FQNEAQ (reference sequence).

This clonotype was seen at least ten times. This CDR3 reads CATSSPENRETQYF. As DNA, the CDR3 is TGTGCCACCAGCAGCCCCGAGAATCGGGAGACCCAGTACTTC. This chain connects TRBV15 to TRBJ2-5; D gene ambiguous. The CDR3 has 14 residues. Germline CDR1 is LNHNV and CDR2 is YYDKDF (reference sequence). Trimming cost V 3 bases and J 5 bases, with 13 bases left between them.

There are many counts of this clonotype. The V gene is TRBV3-1, the J gene TRBJ2-6; maybe TRBD2 (6 bases). The ends were cut back, 3 bases at V and 1 base at J, with 7 bases in the middle. The CDR3 extends over 15 amino acids. Looked up from germline, CDR1 is LGHDT and CDR2 is YNNKEL (reference sequence). CDR3 in DNA: TGTGCCAGCAGCCAGCGGGGTTCTGGGGCCAACGTCCTGACTTTC. Protein: CASSQRGSGANVLTF.

Many counts were recorded for this clonotype. The chain uses TRBV5-6 and TRBJ1-2; D perhaps matches TRBD1 (6 bases). CDR1 is SGHDT, CDR2 YYEEEE, per germline. This CDR3 contains 14 residues. Between the trimmed V and J ends, which lost 1 base and 6 bases, there was a span of 13 bases. Here the CDR3 reads CASSLLTGRNGYTF. Here the CDR3 DNA reads TGTGCCAGCAGCTTGTTAACAGGGAGAAATGGCTACACCTTC.

Many counts were recorded for this clonotype. The chain recombines TRBV5-5 with TRBJ2-7; D is undetermined. The CDR3 extends over 14 amino acids. Trimming stripped 4 bases from V and 5 bases from J, with 16 bases between. Looked up from germline, CDR1 is SGHKS and CDR2 is YYEKEE (reference sequence). The CDR3 here is CASSTRLNLHEQYF. In nucleotides, the CDR3 is TGTGCCAGCAGCACGAGACTTAACCTCCACGAGCAGTACTTC.

This clonotype was picked up many times. The CDR3 protein is CASSSPGQVFGYTF. CDR3 sequence (DNA): TGCGCCAGCAGCTCTCCGGGACAGGTTTTCGGCTACACCTTC. The chain combines TRBV5-1 with TRBJ1-2, with 8 nucleotides matching TRBD1. Trimming at V came to 3 bases and at J to 8 bases, leaving 9 bases not matched to a gene. The CDR3 runs 14 residues. The germline V gene encodes CDR1 SGHRS and CDR2 YFSETQ.

This clonotype was observed at least ten times. V and J are TRBV10-3 and TRBJ2-1; D is unresolved. There are 13 residues in the CDR3. The V end was cut by 0 bases, the J end by 8 bases, with 8 bases between. Germline CDR1 ENHRY, CDR2 SYGVKD. The CDR3 nucleotides read TGTGCCATCAGTGAGTCGGGTGTTTATGAGCAGTTCTTC. Translating gives CAISESGVYEQFF.

The sample holds many counts of this clonotype. J is TRBJ2-5 and V is TRBV29-1; TRBD2 is a possible D gene (7 bases). The germline gives CDR1 SQVTM, CDR2 ANQGSEA. The CDR3 consists of 15 residues. With 4 bases removed from V and 5 bases from J, the gap between germline ends came to 20 bases. The CDR3 spells CSVVLFEGGRETQYF. CDR3 sequence (DNA): TGCAGCGTTGTATTATTCGAGGGGGGGCGGGAGACCCAGTACTTC.

This clonotype has a count of ten or more. This chain connects TRBV5-1 to TRBJ2-7; D may be TRBD1 (6 bases). The CDR3 is 14 amino acids. Per the germline V gene, CDR1 is SGHRS and CDR2 is YFSETQ. Trimming took off 2 bases at V and 0 bases at J, with 9 bases between the two ends. CDR3 in amino acids: CASSFGQTSYEQYF. CDR3 nucleotides: TGCGCCAGCAGCTTTGGACAGACCTCCTACGAGCAGTACTTC.

Ten or more counts support this clonotype. The V call is TRBV7-9, the J call TRBJ2-1; TRBD2 agrees at 10 bases. Germline V gene lookup returns CDR1 SEHNR and CDR2 FQNEAQ (reference sequence). V gave up 5 bases and J gave up 6 bases; unmatched junction bases: 10. This CDR3 spans 16 amino acids. As DNA, the CDR3 is TGTGCCAGCAGCCTATCACTAGCGGGGAGTAGCAATGAGCAGTTCTTC. As protein: CASSLSLAGSSNEQFF.

The chain couples TRBV7-8 to TRBJ2-3, with 14 bases that match TRBD2. The V segment lost 3 bases and the J segment 0 bases; nucleotides outside the gene matches: 8. The CDR3 has 19 amino acids. Per germline, CDR1 SGHVS and CDR2 FQNEAQ. The CDR3 DNA reads as TGTGCCAGCAGCTTGAGTCTGGGACTAGCGGGGGTGAGCACAGATACGCAGTATTTT. Translated: CASSLSLGLAGVSTDTQYF.

The V and J genes are TRBV7-2 and TRBJ1-2; TRBD1 is a possible D gene (6 bases). Germline V gene sequence: CDR1 SGHTA, CDR2 FQGNSA. The CDR3 runs 16 residues. The CDR3 protein is CLSSLDGGGTNYGYTF. The CDR3 region has the DNA TGTCTCAGCAGCTTAGACGGAGGCGGGACAAACTATGGCTACACCTTC.

This clonotype turned up a few times. The chain couples TRBV9 to TRBJ2-1, with 7 positions matching TRBD2. Germline lookup yields CDR1 SGDLS and CDR2 YYNGEE. Trimming took 6 bases from V and 0 from J; bases not matched to a gene: 3. This CDR3 region has 14 residues. The CDR3 DNA follows: TGTGCCAGCACACCGGGAGGCTCCTACAATGAGCAGTTCTTC. Its translation: CASTPGGSYNEQFF.

There are many counts of this clonotype. The chain recombines TRBV10-2 with TRBJ2-3; no definite D call. The germline V gene encodes CDR1 WSHSY and CDR2 SAAADI. The CDR3 sequence is 15 residues long. The V and J ends lost 4 bases and 1 base respectively, with 12 bases between them. In DNA form, the CDR3 reads TGCGCCAGCAGTGGGGTGCGCGAGGGCACAGATACGCAGTATTTT. Translating it yields CASSGVREGTDTQYF.

This clonotype was observed many times. The chain recombines TRBV19 with TRBJ1-1; 10 nucleotides align to TRBD1. V shed 10 bases, J shed 5 bases, and the junction held 7 bases outside the gene matches. The CDR3 extends over 13 amino acids. Looked up from germline, CDR1 is LNHDA and CDR2 is SQIVND (reference sequence). CDR3: CATADRGRTEAFF. The CDR3 nucleotides read TGTGCCACGGCGGACAGGGGGAGAACTGAAGCTTTCTTT.

Note on this clonotype: A single base separates this from a much larger clone, so it may be a read error. V is TRBV5-1 and J is TRBJ2-5; perhaps TRBD2 as D (6 bases). Germline V CDR1 and CDR2: SGHRS, YFSETQ. The CDR3 consists of 15 residues. Deletions cut 0 bases from V and 5 bases from J, with 14 bases between. CDR3 protein: CASSLVDGSPETQYF. CDR3 nucleotides: TGCGCCAGCAGCTTGGTCGACGGGAGCCCGGAGACCCAGTACTTC.

This clonotype was seen at least ten times. This sequence joins TRBV20-1 and TRBJ1-3; unclear D gene. The CDR3 extends over 14 amino acids. Germline V gene data show CDR1 as DFQATT and CDR2 as SNEGSKA (reference sequence). V lost 5 bases and J 0 bases, leaving 11 bases between the germline ends. CDR3 loop: CSARSTLSGNTIYF. For the CDR3, the DNA is TGCAGTGCTCGATCCACCCTCTCTGGAAACACCATATATTTT.

This clonotype was picked up many times. The chain is built from TRBV20-1 and TRBJ1-6; the D gene is possibly TRBD1 (5 bases). This CDR3 is 17 amino acids long. The germline V gene has CDR1 DFQATT and CDR2 SNEGSKA (reference sequence). Trimming took off 0 bases at V and 5 bases at J, with 17 bases between the two ends. In DNA, the CDR3 is TGCAGTGCTAGAGATCGAGGTTGGGGCCTTGATAATTCACCCCTCCACTTT. Translated, it gives CSARDRGWGLDNSPLHF.

This clonotype was found many times. The genes are TRBV7-2 and TRBJ2-1, with a possible D match to TRBD2 (5 bases). Trimming pared 1 base from V and 7 bases from J, leaving 20 bases between. This CDR3 comprises 17 residues. Germline values: CDR1 SGHTA, CDR2 FQGNSA. The CDR3 sequence is CASSLEGTRSTGNEQFF. The CDR3 DNA is TGTGCCAGCAGCTTAGAAGGAACCCGGTCGACGGGGAATGAGCAGTTCTTC.

The sample holds many counts of this clonotype. The V call is TRBV20-1, the J call TRBJ1-5, with D perhaps matching TRBD1 (5 bases). This CDR3 spans 11 amino acids. Looked up from germline, CDR1 is DFQATT and CDR2 is SNEGSKA (reference sequence). V lost 2 bases to trimming and J lost 14 bases, with 13 bases between them. CDR3 loop: CSARSLGTEHF. The CDR3, as DNA: TGCAGTGCTAGATCCCTCGGGACGGAGCATTTT.

This clonotype was seen more than once but under ten times. The V call is TRBV28, the J call TRBJ1-2; maybe TRBD1 (6 bases). V lost 4 bases and J 3 bases, leaving 9 bases between the germline ends. The CDR3 covers 13 residues. The germline gives CDR1 MDHEN, CDR2 SYDVKM. The CDR3, as DNA: TGTGCCAGCAGTTCGGGACAAGACTATGGCTACACCTTC. It yields the protein CASSSGQDYGYTF.

Many counts were recorded for this clonotype. This chain uses TRBV2 with TRBJ2-6, with unresolved D. Trimming removed 6 bases at V and 4 bases at J, with 13 bases between. This CDR3 has 15 residues. Germline loops: CDR1 SNHLY, CDR2 FYNNEI. CDR3 region: CASSLETAGANVLTF. CDR3 bases: TGTGCCAGCAGCCTAGAGACCGCGGGGGCCAACGTCCTGACTTTC.

This clonotype occurred many times. J is TRBJ1-2 and V is TRBV7-9; D unresolved. The CDR3 is made up of 14 amino acids. V lost 5 bases and J lost 6, with 16 bases in between. The germline V gene encodes CDR1 SEHNR and CDR2 FQNEAQ (reference sequence). CDR3 nucleotides: TGTGCCAGCAGCCCGAATGGCAGGAGGGATGGCTACACCTTC. Its translation: CASSPNGRRDGYTF.

This clonotype occurred many times. The chain employs TRBV9 and TRBJ2-3, with 9 bases that match TRBD2. Trimming took 4 bases from V and 4 from J; bases not matched to a gene: 7. Germline V CDR1 and CDR2: SGDLS, YYNGEE. The CDR3 runs to 15 residues. The CDR3 reads CASSFSGGKADTQYF. CDR3 sequence (DNA): TGTGCCAGCAGCTTTAGCGGGGGAAAGGCAGATACGCAGTATTTT.

In this sample, this clonotype turned up many times. The chain recombines TRBV20-1 with TRBJ1-5; no firm D call. Germline-derived CDR1 and CDR2 are DFQATT and SNEGSKA (reference sequence). The CDR3 runs to 16 residues. The V and J ends lost 0 bases and 0 bases respectively, with 12 bases between them. CDR3 sequence (DNA): TGCAGTGCTAGAGAGGAGGGTACCCTTAGCAATCAGCCCCAGCATTTT. As protein: CSAREEGTLSNQPQHF.

The sample holds a few counts of this clonotype. The chain recombines TRBV20-1 with TRBJ2-2, with D unresolved. Germline assignment: CDR1 DFQATT and CDR2 SNEGSKA (reference sequence). Trimming took off 7 bases at V and 3 bases at J, with 12 bases between the two ends. The CDR3 is 13 amino acids. The CDR3 loop is CSGWGSDTGELFF. For the CDR3, the DNA is TGCAGTGGATGGGGATCGGACACCGGGGAGCTGTTTTTT.